The clone carrying this T cell receptor beta chain was counted many times. Its antigen is unidentified. Using its own MiXCR run on the reads, TCRdb lists one record per CDR3 protein. The sample includes fewer than 700,000 distinct CDR3 sequences, more than 20% seen only once; the top ten take less than 9.5%. This sample is part of a study of T cell repertoires in cytomegalovirus infection. Study-level background: An indication of both CMV infection and matching HLA type came from public TCR beta signatures.

Trimming pared 1 base from V and 5 bases from J, leaving 6 bases between. The CDR3 runs 13 residues. Study-wide results and caveats: There were carriers of CMV plus the relevant HLA, and cumulative public TCR beta family frequency identified them. Ex vivo responses were dominated by HLA-C-restricted CMV-specific TCR beta clonotypes.

The chain combines TRBV12-3 or TRBV12-4 with TRBJ1-5; no clear D gene. Sequencing was performed on CD8+ T cells from PBMCs. The origin of this receptor is a human donor in good health (CMV status not recorded). Some clones in this sample may be carry-over from other donors' samples. CDR3 amino acids: CASSLGVYQPQHF. The CDR3, as DNA: TGTGCCAGCAGTTTAGGCGTTTATCAGCCCCAGCATTTT.